Shown below are 21 T cell receptor beta chains from a single sample sequenced in a study of T cell clones after liver transplantation (dated by TCRdb to between 2018 and 2021). The library was prepared using the immunoSEQ multiplex PCR assay. Entries here come from immuneACCESS through TCRdb and include only in-frame sequences with V and J called. Some clones fail to appear in such tables; in the studies checked, an unresolved V gene covers under half of the shortfall, and the cause of the remainder is unknown. The sample includes 90,000 to 120,000 clones, with 75% to 85% observed a single time. In total, the top ten clones hold just under 1% of the sample. In light of the paper, this sample's time point label describes: pre-transplant. The sequencing here drew on CD4+ T cells from blood, taken before liver transplant. The source of these receptors is a human donor who received a liver transplant.

This chain joins TRBV6-1 and TRBJ2-5, with D uncertain. Germline V CDR1 and CDR2: MNHNS, SASEGT. The V and J ends lost 6 bases and 5 bases respectively, with 16 bases between them. CDR3 length: 14 amino acids. For the CDR3, the DNA is TGTGCCAGCAGCCCGACGAAGCCTCGTGAGACCCAGTACTTC. Translation: CASSPTKPRETQYF.

V gene TRBV5-1 combines with J gene TRBJ2-5; 9 bases line up with TRBD1. V was clipped by 3 bases and J by 4 bases; unmatched bases: 7. Germline V gives CDR1 SGHRS, CDR2 YFSETQ. This CDR3 is 15 amino acids long. CDR3 sequence reads: CASSYGTGRGETQYF. The CDR3 DNA is TGCGCCAGCAGCTATGGGACAGGGAGAGGAGAGACCCAGTACTTC.

The genes are TRBV18 and TRBJ1-5, with D perhaps matching TRBD1 (6 bases). CDR1 and CDR2 (germline): KGHSH, LQKENI. This CDR3 region has 16 residues. The V end was cut by 3 bases, the J end by 5 bases, with 17 bases between. DNA of the CDR3: TGTGCCAGCTCACCGAGACAGGTTGGCACGGATCAGCCCCAGCATTTT. This sequence encodes CASSPRQVGTDQPQHF.

The chain is built from TRBV29-1 and TRBJ2-2; no clear D. Trimming left V 0 bases short and J 2 bases short, with 10 bases between. From germline, CDR1 is SQVTM and CDR2 ANQGSEA. The CDR3 totals 15 residues. Written as DNA, the CDR3 is TGCAGCGTTGAAGACCTACGGAGCAACACCGGGGAGCTGTTTTTT. Its protein is CSVEDLRSNTGELFF.

The V and J genes are TRBV6-1 and TRBJ2-3, with unresolved D. The V end lost 7 bases, the J end lost 2 bases, and 4 bases lay between the germline ends. The CDR3 extends over 11 amino acids. Germline V CDR1 and CDR2: MNHNS, SASEGT. The DNA of the CDR3 is TGTGCCAGCAAAACCACAGATACGCAGTATTTT. Its protein is CASKTTDTQYF.

This rearrangement joins TRBV10-2 to TRBJ2-7; the D call may be TRBD1 or TRBD2 (6 bases each). This CDR3 is built from 15 residues. Deletions cut 0 bases from V and 9 bases from J, with 18 bases between. CDR1 is WSHSY and CDR2 is SAAADI in the germline V gene. CDR3 sequence reads: CASSESKGGLSWQYF. The CDR3 DNA reads TGCGCCAGCAGTGAGTCGAAGGGGGGCTTAAGTTGGCAGTACTTC.

The chain recombines TRBV10-3 with TRBJ1-1; TRBD1 is a possible D gene (6 bases). Germline-derived CDR1 and CDR2 are ENHRY and SYGVKD. This CDR3 has 14 amino acids. V shed 6 bases and J shed 6 bases, with 17 bases lying between them. The CDR3 sequence is CAISGGRGRPEAFF. The CDR3 nucleotides read TGTGCCATCAGCGGAGGAAGGGGGAGGCCTGAAGCTTTCTTT.

The chain couples TRBV6-1 to TRBJ2-5; no clear D. V lost 2 bases to trimming and J lost 5 bases, with 9 bases between them. The germline V gene has CDR1 MNHNS and CDR2 SASEGT. There are 13 residues in the CDR3. In DNA form, the CDR3 reads TGTGCCAGCAGTGAACGTATAAAGGAGACCCAGTACTTC. This gives the protein CASSERIKETQYF.

This chain links TRBV28 with TRBJ1-2; D perhaps matches TRBD1 (5 bases). Germline CDR1 is MDHEN and CDR2 is SYDVKM. This CDR3 spans 14 amino acids. With 8 bases removed from V and 8 bases from J, the gap between germline ends came to 21 bases. CDR3 sequence (DNA): TGTGCCAGCGTCTTCGCCACGGGGTGGGGCGGCTACACCTTC. It translates to CASVFATGWGGYTF.

The chain combines TRBV6-1 with TRBJ1-2; TRBD1 is a possible D gene (5 bases). Trimming took off 10 bases at V and 5 bases at J, with 17 bases between the two ends. CDR1 is MNHNS and CDR2 is SASEGT in the germline V gene. The CDR3 loop spans 13 amino acids. The CDR3 loop is CATWGPYLYGYTF. In DNA, the CDR3 is TGTGCCACCTGGGGCCCCTATTTGTATGGCTACACCTTC.

The chain couples TRBV10-3 to TRBJ1-6; no firm D call. This CDR3 is built from 15 residues. Trimming took 0 bases from V and 7 from J, leaving 10 bases between them. Germline CDR1 reads ENHRY; CDR2 reads SYGVKD. CDR3 loop: CAISESSRPNSPLHF. The CDR3 DNA reads TGTGCCATCAGTGAGTCGAGCAGGCCAAATTCACCCCTCCACTTT.

The V gene is TRBV20-1, the J gene TRBJ2-2, with D tentatively TRBD1 (5 bases). The CDR3 sequence is 10 residues long. Germline V gene sequence: CDR1 DFQATT, CDR2 SNEGSKA (reference sequence). Here the CDR3 DNA reads TGCAGCGCAGGGCCCGGGGAGCTGTTTTTT. As protein: CSAGPGELFF.

The V and J genes are TRBV6-5 and TRBJ2-5; 8 bases are shared with TRBD2. The CDR3 consists of 14 residues. Germline assignment: CDR1 MNHEY and CDR2 SVGAGI. J gave up 5 bases and V 5 bases, and 7 bases lay outside the gene matches. This CDR3 reads CASSRAGVEETQYF. The CDR3 region has the DNA TGTGCCAGCAGTCGAGCGGGAGTGGAGGAGACCCAGTACTTC.

J is TRBJ1-4 and V is TRBV19; D gene uncertain. There are 15 residues in the CDR3. In germline, CDR1 is LNHDA, CDR2 SQIVND (reference sequence). With 4 bases removed from V and 8 bases from J, the gap between germline ends came to 17 bases. The CDR3 spells CASSRSPREGEKLFF. CDR3 coding DNA: TGTGCCAGTAGTAGGAGCCCACGGGAGGGCGAAAAACTGTTTTTT.

This clone showed up just once. This CDR3 reads CASSPLDGNTEAFF. In DNA form, the CDR3 reads TGTGCCAGCTCACCTTTGGACGGTAACACTGAAGCTTTCTTT. The chain uses TRBV18 and TRBJ1-1; D gene unclear. Germline V lookup: CDR1 KGHSH, CDR2 LQKENI. The V end was cut by 3 bases, the J end by 2 bases, with 10 bases between. The CDR3 has 14 amino acids.

V gene TRBV29-1 combines with J gene TRBJ2-3; D perhaps matches TRBD1 (5 bases). The CDR3 covers 14 residues. From germline, CDR1 is SQVTM and CDR2 ANQGSEA. V was pared by 6 bases and J by 1 base, with 14 bases between. The CDR3 nucleotides are TGCAGCGTAGTAGACAGAGATGGCACAGATACGCAGTATTTT. Its protein is CSVVDRDGTDTQYF.

The genes are TRBV9 and TRBJ2-3; the match to TRBD2 covers 10 bases. CDR1 is SGDLS, CDR2 YYNGEE, per germline. V gave up 0 bases and J gave up 5 bases; unmatched junction bases: 9. The CDR3 is 17 residues long. For the CDR3, the DNA is TGTGCCAGCAGCGTAGCGGTAAGCGGGGGGGCCGGAGATACGCAGTATTTT. Translating it yields CASSVAVSGGAGDTQYF.

The genes are TRBV19 and TRBJ1-1, with 7 bases identical to TRBD1. Germline V lookup: CDR1 LNHDA, CDR2 SQIVND (reference sequence). Trimming at V came to 6 bases and at J to 3 bases, leaving 4 bases not matched to a gene. This CDR3 contains 13 residues. CDR3 region: CASRKDRDTEAFF. CDR3 nucleotide sequence: TGTGCCAGTAGAAAAGACAGGGACACTGAAGCTTTCTTT.

The chain links TRBV7-2 to TRBJ1-4; TRBD1 is a possible D gene (5 bases). Trimming cost V 5 bases and J 8 bases, with 18 bases left between them. CDR1 and CDR2 from the germline V gene are SGHTA and FQGNSA. This CDR3 spans 15 amino acids. The CDR3 here is CASSPSSMGREKLFF. The CDR3 DNA reads TGTGCCAGCAGCCCTTCCTCGATGGGACGAGAAAAACTGTTTTTT.

The chain employs TRBV7-2 and TRBJ1-4; D unclear. Trimming took off 4 bases at V and 8 bases at J, with 14 bases between the two ends. CDR3 length: 14 amino acids. The germline V gene has CDR1 SGHTA and CDR2 FQGNSA. CDR3 DNA: TGTGCCAGCAGCTCTCAATGGGGATTAGAAAAACTGTTTTTT. Translated: CASSSQWGLEKLFF.

The chain carries TRBV2 and TRBJ1-1, with D possibly being TRBD1 (5 bases). CDR1 and CDR2 (germline): SNHLY, FYNNEI. The CDR3 extends over 13 amino acids. Trimming pared 4 bases from V and 6 bases from J, leaving 12 bases between. This CDR3 reads CASSAPGLAEAFF. The CDR3 DNA follows: TGTGCCAGCAGTGCCCCAGGGTTAGCTGAAGCTTTCTTT.